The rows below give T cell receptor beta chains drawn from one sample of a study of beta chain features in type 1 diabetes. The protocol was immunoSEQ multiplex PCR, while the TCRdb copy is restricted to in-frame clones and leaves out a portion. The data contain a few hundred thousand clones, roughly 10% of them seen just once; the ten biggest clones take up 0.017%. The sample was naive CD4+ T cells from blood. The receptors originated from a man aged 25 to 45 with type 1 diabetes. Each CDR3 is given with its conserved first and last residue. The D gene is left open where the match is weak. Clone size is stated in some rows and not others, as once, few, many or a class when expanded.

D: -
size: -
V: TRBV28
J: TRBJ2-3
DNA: TGTGCCAGCAGATCTGGCGGGGGCACAGATACGCAGTATTTT
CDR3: CASRSGGGTDTQYF

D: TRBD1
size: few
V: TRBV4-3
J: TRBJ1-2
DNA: TGCGCCAGCAGCCAGGGTGGACAGGGGAACTATGGCTACACCTTC
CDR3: CASSQGGQGNYGYTF

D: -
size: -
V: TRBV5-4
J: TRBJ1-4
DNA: TGTGCCAGCAGCTTCCGGGACAAAGATGAAAAACTGTTTTTT
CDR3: CASSFRDKDEKLFF

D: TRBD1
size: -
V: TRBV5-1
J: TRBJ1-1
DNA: TGCGCCAGCAGCCCGGACAGGGGAGACACTGAAGCTTTCTTT
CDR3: CASSPDRGDTEAFF

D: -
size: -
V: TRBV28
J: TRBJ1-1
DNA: TGTGCCAGCGTTACCCCCGGGGAATCCGAAGCTTTCTTT
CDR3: CASVTPGESEAFF

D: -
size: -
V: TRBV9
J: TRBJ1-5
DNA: TGTGCCAGCAGCGTAGATGGCGGAGATCAGCCCCAGCATTTT
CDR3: CASSVDGGDQPQHF

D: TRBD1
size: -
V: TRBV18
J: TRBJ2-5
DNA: TGTGCCAGCTCACGGGGACAGCAAGAGACCCAGTACTTC
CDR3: CASSRGQQETQYF

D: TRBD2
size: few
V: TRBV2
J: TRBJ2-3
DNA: TGTGCCAGCAATAGCGGGGGGGCCGGAGATACGCAGTATTTT
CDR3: CASNSGGAGDTQYF

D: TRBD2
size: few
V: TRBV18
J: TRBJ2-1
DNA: TGTGCCAGCTCACCCGCGGGACTACCTCATGAGCAGTTCTTC
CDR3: CASSPAGLPHEQFF

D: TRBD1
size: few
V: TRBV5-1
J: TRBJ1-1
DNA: TGCGCCAGCAGCTCCCTTTATACAGGGGGCACTGAAGCTTTCTTT
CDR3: CASSSLYTGGTEAFF

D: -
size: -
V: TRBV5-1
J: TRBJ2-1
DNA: TGCGCCAGCAGCTTGGAGCCTAGCTATGAGGACAATGAGCAGTTCTTC
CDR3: CASSLEPSYEDNEQFF

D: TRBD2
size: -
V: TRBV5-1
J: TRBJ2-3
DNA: TGCGCCAGCAGCCCGGGACTAGCGGGGGCCCAGGGAAGAAATACGCAGTATTTT
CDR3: CASSPGLAGAQGRNTQYF

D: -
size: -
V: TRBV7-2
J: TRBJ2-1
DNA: TGTGCCAGCAGCTTAGTTGGGAGTTACTCCTACAATGAGCAGTTCTTC
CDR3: CASSLVGSYSYNEQFF

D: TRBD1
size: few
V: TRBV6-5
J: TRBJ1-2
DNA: TGTGCCAGCAGACCCGGGACAGTAAACTATGGCTACACCTTC
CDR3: CASRPGTVNYGYTF

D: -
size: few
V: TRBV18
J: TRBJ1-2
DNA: TGTGCCAGCTCGCGGGGGATCCGGTCGGAAGGCTACACCTTC
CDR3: CASSRGIRSEGYTF

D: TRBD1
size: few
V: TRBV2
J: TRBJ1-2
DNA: TGTGCCAGCAGTGAAGTTTTCGGACAGGCCTATGGCTACACCTTC
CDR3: CASSEVFGQAYGYTF

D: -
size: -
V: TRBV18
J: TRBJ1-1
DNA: TGTGCCAGCTCACCGCCAGGGCCGTACAGACTGAACACTGAAGCTTTCTTT
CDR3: CASSPPGPYRLNTEAFF

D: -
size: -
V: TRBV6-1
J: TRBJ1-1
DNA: TGTGCCAGCAGTACTTTACAGGGTTCGGGGACTGAAGCTTTCTTT
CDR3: CASSTLQGSGTEAFF

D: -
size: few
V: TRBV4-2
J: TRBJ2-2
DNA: TGTGCCAGCAGCCAGCAGGGTTGGCCCGGGGAGCTGTTTTTT
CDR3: CASSQQGWPGELFF

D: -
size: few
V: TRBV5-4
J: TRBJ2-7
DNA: TGTGCCAGCAGCTCTAAGACAGCATCCTACGAGCAGTACTTC
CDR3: CASSSKTASYEQYF

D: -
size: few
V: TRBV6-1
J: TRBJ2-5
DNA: TGTGCCAGCAGTGAGAACTTACAAGAGACCCAGTACTTC
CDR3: CASSENLQETQYF

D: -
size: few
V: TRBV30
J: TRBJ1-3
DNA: TGTGCCTGGAACCAGGGTTTGGATGGAAACACCATATATTTT
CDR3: CAWNQGLDGNTIYF

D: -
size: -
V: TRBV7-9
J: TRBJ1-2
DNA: TGTGCCAGCAGCATCGAAGGGGAAGGCTACACCTTC
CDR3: CASSIEGEGYTF

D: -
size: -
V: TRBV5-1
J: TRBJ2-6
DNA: TGCGCCAGCAGCACAGGGCAAGCTGGGGCCAACGTCCTGACTTTC
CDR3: CASSTGQAGANVLTF

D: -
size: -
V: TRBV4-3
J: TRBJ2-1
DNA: TGCGCCAGCAGCCAAGGCATAGTGAATGAGCAGTTCTTC
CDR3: CASSQGIVNEQFF

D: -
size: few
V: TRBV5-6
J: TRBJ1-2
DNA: TGTGCCAGCAGCTGGCCCGGGGAGGGGCTCTATGGCTACACCTTC
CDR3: CASSWPGEGLYGYTF

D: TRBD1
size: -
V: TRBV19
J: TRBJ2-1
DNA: TGTGCCAGTAGTTTCGGCGACAGGGACGTAACTGAGCAGTTCTTC
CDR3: CASSFGDRDVTEQFF

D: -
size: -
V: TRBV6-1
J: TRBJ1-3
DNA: TGTGCCAGCACCGTGGGGACACCTGGAAACACCATATATTTT
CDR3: CASTVGTPGNTIYF

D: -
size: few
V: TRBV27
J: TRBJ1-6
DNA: TGTGCCAGCAGTTTCGAGGGAATGAACTCACCCCTCCACTTT
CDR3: CASSFEGMNSPLHF